The rows below give T cell receptor beta chains drawn from one sample of a study of blood T cell repertoires in COVID-19. Profiled with immunoSEQ multiplex PCR; TCRdb holds only in-frame clones, not every one. Of approximately 21,000 clones listed, around 69% are singletons. Input material: peripheral blood. These receptors all stem from a human donor in a cohort sampled during active or convalescent COVID-19. CDR3s include the opening cysteine and the closing phenylalanine or tryptophan. D genes are given only for firm matches. Clone size is shown for a subset of rows, as once, few, many or a class of expanded clone.

>-|-|TRBJ1-1|TRBV6-5
TGTGCCACCCGTCGGGCAGGGATGAACACTGAAGCTTTCTTT
CATRRAGMNTEAFF
>-|-|TRBJ2-5|TRBV19
TGTGCCAGTAGAAGCCTGACAGAAGAGACCCAGTACTTC
CASRSLTEETQYF
>-|-|TRBJ2-1|TRBV9
TGTGCCAGCAGCGTCAGAATCGGGAGCGGCAATGAGCAGTTCTTC
CASSVRIGSGNEQFF
>-|once|TRBJ2-7|TRBV29-1
TGCAGCGTTGTTACCTACGAGCAGTACTTC
CSVVTYEQYF
>TRBD1|-|TRBJ2-2|TRBV28
TGTGCCAGCAGTGAGGACAGGACGAACACCGGGGAGCTGTTTTTT
CASSEDRTNTGELFF
>TRBD1|few|TRBJ2-5|TRBV28
TGTGCCAGCACCTGGACAGGGGGGATCGAGACCCAGTACTTC
CASTWTGGIETQYF
>-|few|TRBJ2-3|TRBV11-1
TGTGCCAGCAGCTTAGTGGCGAGTAGCCGGCGGGATACGCAGTATTTT
CASSLVASSRRDTQYF
>-|-|TRBJ1-3|TRBV27
TGTGCCAGCAGTTTCGACCCGAGGGGAAACACCATATATTTT
CASSFDPRGNTIYF
>-|once|TRBJ1-2|TRBV5-6
TGTGCCAGCAGCCGTAAAGGAGCCATGAACTATGGCTACACCTTC
CASSRKGAMNYGYTF
>-|-|TRBJ1-4|TRBV19
TGTGCCAGTAGACCGAACGGTATGGAAAAACTGTTTTTT
CASRPNGMEKLFF
>TRBD1|-|TRBJ1-2|TRBV12-3/TRBV12-4
TGTGCCAGCAGCGAGACAGGGGCAGGCTACACCTTC
CASSETGAGYTF
>-|-|TRBJ1-6|TRBV3-1/TRBV3-2
TGTGCCAGCAGCCAAGGGGCAGGCGGTAGGGGCGTGCTCAATAATTCACCCCTCCACTTT
CASSQGAGGRGVLNNSPLHF
>-|-|TRBJ1-2|TRBV12-5
TGTGCTAGTGCCCCCGGACAGTTTAACTATGGCTACACCTTC
CASAPGQFNYGYTF
>-|-|TRBJ1-6|TRBV28
TGTGCCAGCAGTCTCGAGGGTTATAATTCACCCCTCCACTTT
CASSLEGYNSPLHF
>-|once|TRBJ2-2|TRBV7-2
TGTGCCAGCAGCTTAGTTTCTAGACTTGACACCGGGGAGCTGTTTTTT
CASSLVSRLDTGELFF